These 24 T cell receptor beta chains were all obtained from the same sample, sequenced in a study of beta chain features in type 1 diabetes. Study results and caveats: Among all four CD4+ subsets, Type 1 diabetes patients had TCRB CDR3s that were moderately but significantly shorter.

For these TCRs, the target antigens are not known. Sequencing targeted expressed TCRB transcripts, as all isolated RNA had been reverse transcribed. The protocol was immunoSEQ multiplex PCR, while the TCRdb copy is restricted to in-frame clones and leaves out a portion. This table has 500,000 to 800,000 clones, roughly 12% appearing once. Sequencing was carried out using naive CD4+ T cells from blood. The receptors come from a man between 25 and 39 years old with type 1 diabetes.

The chain has TRBV13 and TRBJ1-6; D gene uncertain. CDR1 and CDR2 (germline): PRHDT, FYEKMQ (reference sequence). The CDR3 covers 14 residues. Deletions cut 5 bases from V and 8 bases from J, with 13 bases between. The DNA of the CDR3 is TGTGCCAGCAGCGCCGGAGGTGGGCATTCACCCCTCCACTTT. This translates into CASSAGGGHSPLHF.

About this clone: The same CDR3 is also encoded by other DNA sequences in this sample. The chain joins TRBV30 to TRBJ1-5, with no clear D. Germline V lookup: CDR1 GTSNPN, CDR2 SVGIG (reference sequence). Trimming stripped 0 bases from V and 4 bases from J, with 7 bases between. The CDR3 is 13 amino acids. The CDR3 loop is CAWSVGLNQPQHF. The DNA for the CDR3 is TGTGCCTGGAGTGTTGGCCTGAATCAGCCCCAGCATTTT.

This clone was seen only a few times. The J gene is TRBJ1-2, the V gene TRBV14; D ambiguous. This CDR3 comprises 13 residues. Trimming pared 0 bases from V and 4 bases from J, leaving 6 bases between. Germline V gene lookup returns CDR1 SGHDN and CDR2 FVKESK. This CDR3 is CASSQDGPYGYTF. CDR3 DNA sequence: TGTGCCAGCAGCCAAGATGGCCCCTATGGCTACACCTTC.

This clone showed up just a few times. The chain uses TRBV2 and TRBJ2-3; 12 bases fit TRBD1. The trim removed 5 bases at V and 4 bases at J, leaving 4 bases unmatched. This CDR3 spans 15 amino acids. Per the germline V gene, CDR1 is SNHLY and CDR2 is FYNNEI. In nucleotides, the CDR3 is TGTGCCAGCAGTACCGGGACAGGGGGCGCAGATACGCAGTATTTT. Residues: CASSTGTGGADTQYF.

The table lists this clone with a count of one. The CDR3 DNA sequence: TGTGCCTCCCAGACAGGGAGAGAGCGGTACGAGCAGTACTTC. Protein: CASQTGRERYEQYF. The rearrangement links TRBV11-3 to TRBJ2-7; 7 bases fit TRBD1. The CDR3 consists of 14 residues. After removal of 11 bases from V and 4 bases from J, the junction contained 14 bases not matched to a gene. The germline V gene encodes CDR1 SGHNT and CDR2 YENEEA.

The chain links TRBV29-1 to TRBJ2-4; D is ambiguous. The CDR3 is 13 amino acids. The germline V gene encodes CDR1 SQVTM and CDR2 ANQGSEA. The V end was cut by 2 bases, the J end by 0 bases, with 5 bases between. The CDR3 loop reads CSVETVAKNIQYF. In DNA form, the CDR3 reads TGCAGCGTTGAAACAGTAGCCAAAAACATTCAGTACTTC.

The chain joins TRBV6-6 to TRBJ1-5; D is possibly TRBD1 (5 bases). V lost 6 bases to trimming and J lost 7 bases, with 13 bases between them. Germline lookup yields CDR1 MNHNY and CDR2 SVGAGI (reference sequence). The CDR3 sequence is 13 residues long. CDR3 in amino acids: CASSFGAGQPQHF. The CDR3 DNA reads TGTGCCAGCAGCTTCGGGGCTGGGCAGCCCCAGCATTTT.

V gene TRBV4-2 combines with J gene TRBJ2-7; 11 nucleotides match TRBD2. With V trimmed by 5 bases and J by 0 bases, 15 bases remained unmatched. Germline V gene sequence: CDR1 LGHNA, CDR2 YNFKEQ. The CDR3 has 19 amino acids. The chain's CDR3 is CASSVRRGTSGSNSYEQYF. The CDR3 region has the DNA TGTGCCAGCAGCGTGAGGAGAGGGACTAGCGGCTCAAACTCCTACGAGCAGTACTTC.

The chain links TRBV25-1 to TRBJ1-3; D is undetermined. This CDR3 comprises 13 residues. The germline CDR1 and CDR2 sequences are MGHDK and SYGVNS. The V end lost 4 bases, the J end lost 2 bases, and 6 bases lay between the germline ends. The CDR3 loop reads CASSVAAGNTIYF. In DNA form, the CDR3 reads TGTGCCAGCAGTGTGGCAGCTGGAAACACCATATATTTT. Full variable domain (remainder filled in from reference TRBV25-1 and TRBJ1-3): EADIYQTPRYLVIGTGKKITLECSQTMGHDKMYWYQQDPGMELHLIHYSYGVNSTEKGDLSSESTVSRIRTEHFPLTLESARPSHTSQYLCASSVAAGNTIYFGEGSWLTVV.

Only a few counts were recorded for this clone. The chain recombines TRBV4-3 with TRBJ2-7, with a weak D call TRBD1 (6 bases). CDR3 length equals 16 residues. Germline loops: CDR1 LGHNA, CDR2 YSLEER. Deletions cut 0 bases from V and 4 bases from J, with 16 bases between. Here the CDR3 reads CASSQDVAGTSYEQYF. The CDR3 coding sequence is TGCGCCAGCAGCCAAGATGTAGCAGGGACATCTTACGAGCAGTACTTC.

This chain connects TRBV7-2 to TRBJ2-2, with D possibly matching TRBD2 (7 bases). The ends were cut back, 5 bases at V and 6 bases at J, with 16 bases in the middle. The CDR3 covers 15 residues. Germline CDR1 reads SGHTA; CDR2 reads FQGNSA. The CDR3 sequence is CASSPRRGAPGELFF. CDR3 sequence (DNA): TGTGCCAGCAGCCCGCGTCGGGGGGCCCCCGGGGAGCTGTTTTTT. Full variable domain (outside the CDR3, taken from reference TRBV7-2 and TRBJ2-2): GAGVSQSPSNKVTEKGKDVELRCDPISGHTALYWYRQSLGQGLEFLIYFQGNSAPDKSGLPSDRFSAERTGGSVSTLTIQRTQQEDSAVYLCASSPRRGAPGELFFGEGSRLTVL.

This chain joins TRBV9 and TRBJ1-6; D possibly corresponds to TRBD1 (6 bases). The V end was cut by 0 bases, the J end by 8 bases, with 12 bases between. The CDR3 consists of 15 residues. Germline CDR1 and CDR2: SGDLS and YYNGEE. This chain's CDR3 is CASSVGPGEDSPLHF. The CDR3 DNA follows: TGTGCCAGCAGCGTAGGGCCAGGGGAGGATTCACCCCTCCACTTT.

The rearrangement links TRBV12-5 to TRBJ1-3; TRBD1 might be the D (5 bases). Germline V gene sequence: CDR1 LGHNT, CDR2 FRNRAP. The CDR3 runs to 16 residues. Trimming pared 3 bases from V and 0 bases from J, leaving 12 bases between. The CDR3 loop is CASGFGDSRSGNTIYF. CDR3 coding DNA: TGTGCTAGTGGTTTCGGGGACTCCCGCTCTGGAAACACCATATATTTT.

The rearrangement joins TRBV5-1 to TRBJ2-1; D ambiguous. Germline CDR1 and CDR2: SGHRS and YFSETQ. The ends were cut back, 4 bases at V and 8 bases at J, with 10 bases in the middle. The CDR3 runs to 12 residues. The CDR3 loop reads CASSANHDEQFF. As DNA, the CDR3 is TGCGCCAGCAGCGCTAATCACGATGAGCAGTTCTTC.

The V gene is TRBV7-9, the J gene TRBJ2-3; the D gene could be TRBD1 or TRBD2 (5 bases each). Trimming pared 10 bases from V and 2 bases from J, leaving 22 bases between. The CDR3 consists of 16 residues. The germline CDR1 and CDR2 sequences are SEHNR and FQNEAQ (reference sequence). The CDR3 reads CATNTGETAYTDTQYF. CDR3 bases: TGTGCCACGAATACTGGGGAGACAGCTTACACAGATACGCAGTATTTT.

V and J are TRBV30 and TRBJ1-5; no definite D call. Germline V gene data show CDR1 as GTSNPN and CDR2 as SVGIG (reference sequence). Trimming stripped 1 base from V and 4 bases from J, with 11 bases between. The CDR3 contains 14 residues. The CDR3 nucleotides are TGTGCCTGGAGTGGAATACAGAGAAATCAGCCCCAGCATTTT. The encoded protein is CAWSGIQRNQPQHF.

The chain couples TRBV4-1 to TRBJ1-2; 7 nucleotides agree with TRBD1. With 4 bases clipped from V and 4 bases from J, the junction kept 3 bases outside the gene matches. The CDR3 loop spans 13 amino acids. Germline CDR1 and CDR2: MGHRA and YSYEKL. Here the CDR3 DNA reads TGCGCCAGCAGCCCCAGGGACAGCTATGGCTACACCTTC. Its translation is CASSPRDSYGYTF.

This clone was seen more than once but under ten times. The V call is TRBV10-3, the J call TRBJ2-7, with unresolved D. Germline V gives CDR1 ENHRY, CDR2 SYGVKD. There are 13 residues in the CDR3. V was cut by 0 bases and J by 6 bases, with 9 bases left in between. DNA of the CDR3: TGTGCCATCAGTGAGTCGGAAAGAGCCGAGCAGTACTTC. This codes for CAISESERAEQYF.

The chain uses TRBV10-3 and TRBJ2-7, with D perhaps matching TRBD1 or TRBD2 (5 bases each). In germline, CDR1 is ENHRY, CDR2 SYGVKD. The V end was cut by 7 bases, the J end by 0 bases, with 10 bases between. CDR3 length: 13 residues. CDR3 bases: TGTGCCATCAACTCAGGGAGCTCCTACGAGCAGTACTTC. It translates to CAINSGSSYEQYF.

The chain links TRBV25-1 to TRBJ1-4, with TRBD1 matching over 9 bases. J lost 10 bases, V lost 6 bases, and 9 bases had no gene match. The CDR3 is made up of 14 amino acids. Per the germline V gene, CDR1 is MGHDK and CDR2 is SYGVNS. The CDR3 coding sequence is TGTGCCAGCAGCCCACAGGGGGCTATTGGAAAACTGTTTTTT. As protein: CASSPQGAIGKLFF. The whole variable domain, filled in from reference TRBV25-1 and TRBJ1-4, reads EADIYQTPRYLVIGTGKKITLECSQTMGHDKMYWYQQDPGMELHLIHYSYGVNSTEKGDLSSESTVSRIRTEHFPLTLESARPSHTSQYLCASSPQGAIGKLFFGSGTQLSVL.

The rearrangement uses TRBV6-5 and TRBJ2-4, with a tentative D call TRBD1 (5 bases). The germline gives CDR1 MNHEY, CDR2 SVGAGI. Trimming took off 2 bases at V and 0 bases at J, with 8 bases between the two ends. The CDR3 has 15 residues. CDR3 DNA sequence: TGTGCCAGCAGTTACGGGGCACCAGCCAAAAACATTCAGTACTTC. Translating gives CASSYGAPAKNIQYF.

For the CDR3, the DNA is TGTGCCAGCAGCATGGGACTAGCGGGGTCCTACGAGCAGTACTTC. Encoded protein: CASSMGLAGSYEQYF. The V and J genes are TRBV5-8 and TRBJ2-7; 13 bases match TRBD2. The CDR3 has 15 residues. Germline CDR1 reads SGHTS; CDR2 reads YDEGEE. The V gene end was trimmed by 4 bases and the J gene end by 1 base; junction bases not matched to a gene: 2. The full variable domain, rest sourced from reference TRBV5-8 and TRBJ2-7, is EAGVTQSPTHLIKTRGQQATLRCSPISGHTSVYWYQQALGLGLQFLLWYDEGEERNRGNFPPRFSGRQFPNYSSELNVNALELEDSALYLCASSMGLAGSYEQYFGPGTRLTVT.

A few counts support this clone. The gene calls are TRBV5-4 and TRBJ2-2; D may match TRBD1 or TRBD2 (5 bases each). CDR1 SGHNT and CDR2 YYREEE come from the germline V gene (reference sequence). V was shortened by 4 bases and J by 8 bases, with 15 bases between the two germline ends. This CDR3 spans 14 amino acids. The CDR3 DNA reads TGTGCCAGCAGCCGGGACCCTGATTATGGGGAGCTGTTTTTT. It codes for CASSRDPDYGELFF.

This clone was seen a single time. This chain connects TRBV7-2 to TRBJ2-2, with 7 bases identical to TRBD1. The CDR3 loop spans 16 amino acids. Trimming cost V 1 base and J 2 bases; bases outside gene matches: 4. Per germline, CDR1 SGHTA and CDR2 FQGNSA. The CDR3 nucleotides read TGTGCCAGCAGCTTAGTGCCAGGGGGAAACACCGGGGAGCTGTTTTTT. Translation gives CASSLVPGGNTGELFF.